Below, 28 T cell receptor beta chains from the same sample are listed, as sequenced in a study of T cell changes during pregnancy in multiple sclerosis. Profiling relied on immunoSEQ multiplex PCR, and the TCRdb table lists in-frame clones only, not all of them. The sample includes about 21,000 clones, 75% to 90% of them seen just once. Source: CD8+ T cells from peripheral blood mononuclear cells, taken after pregnancy. The receptors derive from a female donor in good health, enrolled as a control in a pregnancy study.

The V and J genes are TRBV7-9 and TRBJ1-2, with D possibly matching TRBD1 (5 bases). The CDR3 length is 14 residues. The ends were cut back, 5 bases at V and 5 bases at J, with 15 bases in the middle. CDR1 and CDR2 from the germline V gene are SEHNR and FQNEAQ (reference sequence). CDR3 bases: TGTGCCAGCAGCCGGCTCGACAGAGAGTATGGCTACACCTTC. It specifies CASSRLDREYGYTF.

The chain joins TRBV18 to TRBJ2-1; the match to TRBD2 covers 12 bases. V lost 3 bases, J lost 8 bases, and 8 bases stayed unmatched. The CDR3 has 16 amino acids. In germline, CDR1 is KGHSH, CDR2 LQKENI. The CDR3 DNA reads TGTGCCAGCTCACCCGGACTAGCGGGGATAACCGATGAGCAGTTCTTC. It yields the protein CASSPGLAGITDEQFF.

J is TRBJ1-6 and V is TRBV27; 7 bases are shared with TRBD1. Per the germline V gene, CDR1 is MNHEY and CDR2 is SMNVEV (reference sequence). V shed 3 bases, J shed 6 bases, and the junction held 5 bases outside the gene matches. This CDR3 comprises 15 residues. CDR3 region: CASSFTGEANSPLHF. The CDR3 nucleotides are TGTGCCAGCAGTTTCACAGGGGAGGCTAATTCACCCCTCCACTTT.

The rearrangement joins TRBV27 to TRBJ1-4; TRBD1 is a possible D gene (5 bases). V lost 2 bases to trimming and J lost 8 bases, with 12 bases between them. This CDR3 spans 14 amino acids. CDR1 is MNHEY, CDR2 SMNVEV, per germline (reference sequence). The CDR3 nucleotides read TGTGCCAGCAGTTTACGGGGGGATCGAGAAAAACTGTTTTTT. Translation: CASSLRGDREKLFF.

The rearrangement joins TRBV9 to TRBJ2-1, with D possibly being TRBD1 (5 bases). V was cut by 7 bases and J by 2 bases, with 13 bases left in between. From germline, CDR1 is SGDLS and CDR2 YYNGEE. There are 14 residues in the CDR3. The DNA of the CDR3 is TGTGCCAGCTCTAAAGACAGCACCTACAATGAGCAGTTCTTC. This gives the protein CASSKDSTYNEQFF.

This chain connects TRBV27 to TRBJ2-2; D is possibly TRBD2 (5 bases). The V end was cut by 8 bases, the J end by 2 bases, with 27 bases between. This CDR3 is 19 amino acids long. CDR1 and CDR2 from the germline V gene are MNHEY and SMNVEV (reference sequence). The CDR3 protein is CASHPHQFMLGSNTGELFF. The CDR3, as DNA: TGTGCCAGCCACCCCCACCAGTTTATGCTAGGGAGTAACACCGGGGAGCTGTTTTTT.

The chain combines TRBV9 with TRBJ2-3; 9 nucleotides align to TRBD1. With V trimmed by 3 bases and J by 6 bases, 11 bases remained unmatched. This CDR3 spans 16 amino acids. In germline, CDR1 is SGDLS, CDR2 YYNGEE. The CDR3 protein is CASSAGTGTGKDTQYF. For the CDR3, the DNA is TGTGCCAGCAGCGCCGGGACAGGGACGGGAAAGGATACGCAGTATTTT.

This clone was counted between two and nine times. The chain links TRBV6-1 to TRBJ1-6, with TRBD1 as a possible D gene (6 bases). The V end lost 4 bases, the J end lost 2 bases, and 12 bases lay between the germline ends. CDR3 length: 16 amino acids. Germline CDR1 reads MNHNS; CDR2 reads SASEGT. Here the CDR3 DNA reads TGTGCCAGCAGTGCCCGGGGGGCCACCTATAATTCACCCCTCCACTTT. Its protein product is CASSARGATYNSPLHF.

The rearrangement uses TRBV6-5 and TRBJ1-6; TRBD1 agrees at 7 bases. Germline values: CDR1 MNHEY, CDR2 SVGAGI. V was clipped by 8 bases and J by 4 bases; unmatched bases: 8. The CDR3 covers 15 residues. The CDR3 DNA is TGTGCCAGCGGGGTAGAGGGGGCTTATAATTCACCCCTCCACTTT. This sequence encodes CASGVEGAYNSPLHF.

The chain has TRBV4-3 and TRBJ1-3, with D possibly matching TRBD1 (5 bases). The CDR3 runs 15 residues. The germline V gene encodes CDR1 LGHNA and CDR2 YSLEER. Trimming stripped 1 base from V and 4 bases from J, with 11 bases between. The CDR3 region is CASSQATAGGNTIYF. The CDR3 coding sequence is TGCGCCAGCAGCCAAGCTACAGCAGGGGGAAACACCATATATTTT.

The V call is TRBV6-5, the J call TRBJ1-5; 8 bases match TRBD1. V dropped 8 bases and J dropped 2; count of bases not matched to a gene: 2. The V gene's germline CDR1 is MNHEY and CDR2 SVGAGI. CDR3 length: 13 residues. The CDR3 is CASGGQGNQPQHF. In DNA form, the CDR3 reads TGTGCCAGCGGGGGACAGGGCAATCAGCCCCAGCATTTT.

The chain links TRBV5-1 to TRBJ2-7; 7 nucleotides match TRBD1. The CDR3 is made up of 14 amino acids. V lost 7 bases and J lost 0; bases outside the gene matches: 7. Germline V gene lookup returns CDR1 SGHRS and CDR2 YFSETQ. The CDR3 bases are TGCGCCAGCCCCCACAGGGGCCCCTCCTACGAGCAGTACTTC. Encoded protein: CASPHRGPSYEQYF.

The J gene is TRBJ2-3, the V gene TRBV19; the D is unclear. Trimming shortened V by 4 bases and J by 6 bases, and 11 bases separated the two germline ends. The CDR3 loop spans 13 amino acids. Germline V CDR1 and CDR2: LNHDA, SQIVND (reference sequence). CDR3 bases: TGTGCCAGTAGTACCCTCCCTTCGGATACGCAGTATTTT. The encoded protein is CASSTLPSDTQYF.

This sequence joins TRBV7-2 and TRBJ2-2; TRBD2 might be the D (5 bases). CDR3 size: 15 residues. Trimming left V 1 base short and J 8 bases short, with 14 bases between. Looked up from germline, CDR1 is SGHTA and CDR2 is FQGNSA. CDR3 DNA: TGTGCCAGCAGCTTAGAGTATCCGTCGGGAGGGGAGCTGTTTTTT. Its protein product is CASSLEYPSGGELFF.

In its sample, this clone was seen once. The V call is TRBV11-3, the J call TRBJ1-1; possibly TRBD1 for D (6 bases). V lost 3 bases and J lost 6, with 14 bases in between. The germline gives CDR1 SGHNT, CDR2 YENEEA. CDR3 size: 14 residues. DNA for the CDR3: TGTGCCAGCAGCTTGGTTGGACAGAGGGCTGAAGCTTTCTTT. Encoded protein: CASSLVGQRAEAFF.

The chain is built from TRBV4-1 and TRBJ1-6; D gene uncertain. The V and J ends lost 8 bases and 3 bases respectively, with 14 bases between them. The germline CDR1 and CDR2 sequences are MGHRA and YSYEKL. This CDR3 is 15 amino acids long. The CDR3 DNA follows: TGCGCCAGCGGGCACGACCCCAGCTATAATTCACCCCTCCACTTT. It translates to CASGHDPSYNSPLHF.

The DNA for the CDR3 is TGTGCCAGCAGTGAGGGGGCCCTACGGGGTAATGAAAAACTGTTTTTT. It codes for CASSEGALRGNEKLFF. V gene TRBV2 combines with J gene TRBJ1-4; a possible D gene is TRBD1 (6 bases). The CDR3 length is 16 residues. Germline V gives CDR1 SNHLY, CDR2 FYNNEI. V shed 3 bases and J shed 4 bases, with 15 bases lying between them.

The chain uses TRBV11-3 and TRBJ2-3; D is possibly TRBD1 (6 bases). The germline V gene encodes CDR1 SGHNT and CDR2 YENEEA. CDR3 length: 19 residues. V gave up 0 bases and J gave up 4 bases, with 23 bases separating them. As DNA, the CDR3 is TGTGCCAGCAGCTTAGACATCACCTTGGCAGGGGATAGCTCAGATACGCAGTATTTT. It translates to CASSLDITLAGDSSDTQYF.

The V gene is TRBV29-1, the J gene TRBJ2-5; D is undetermined. The germline V gene encodes CDR1 SQVTM and CDR2 ANQGSEA. This CDR3 has 11 amino acids. V shed 8 bases and J shed 5 bases, with 12 bases lying between them. CDR3: CSHTPGETQYF. The CDR3 DNA follows: TGCAGCCATACCCCGGGTGAGACCCAGTACTTC.

This chain connects TRBV7-3 to TRBJ2-5; 8 nucleotides align to TRBD2. The CDR3 consists of 15 residues. V lost 5 bases and J lost 5; bases outside the gene matches: 10. Germline loops: CDR1 SGHTA, CDR2 FQGTGA. CDR3 region: CASSQGHPGGETQYF. The DNA of the CDR3 is TGTGCCAGCAGCCAGGGACATCCGGGAGGGGAGACCCAGTACTTC.

This clone has just one count. This rearrangement joins TRBV29-1 to TRBJ1-2, with D possibly matching TRBD1 (5 bases). Trimming cost V 1 base and J 8 bases, with 11 bases left between them. The CDR3 spans 12 residues. Germline values: CDR1 SQVTM, CDR2 ANQGSEA. CDR3 coding DNA: TGCAGCGTTGAAGTGGGGGGTGAGGGCTACACCTTC. This encodes CSVEVGGEGYTF.

The chain couples TRBV30 to TRBJ2-2, with 13 bases aligning to TRBD2. V was clipped by 0 bases and J by 8 bases; unmatched bases: 6. Germline CDR1 reads GTSNPN; CDR2 reads SVGIG (reference sequence). The CDR3 extends over 16 amino acids. The CDR3 loop reads CAWSVGLAGVSGELFF. For the CDR3, the DNA is TGTGCCTGGAGTGTAGGACTAGCGGGGGTTTCAGGGGAGCTGTTTTTT. The variable domain in full, completed from reference TRBV30 and TRBJ2-2, reads SQTIHQWPATLVQPVGSPLSLECTVEGTSNPNLYWYRQAAGRGLQLLFYSVGIGQISSEVPQNLSASRPQDRQFILSSKKLLLSDSGFYLCAWSVGLAGVSGELFFGEGSRLTVL.

This chain joins TRBV7-9 and TRBJ2-3; 7 nucleotides line up with TRBD2. The ends lost 5 bases at V and 1 base at J; junction bases unmatched: 6. The CDR3 has 15 residues. Germline loops: CDR1 SEHNR, CDR2 FQNEAQ (reference sequence). The CDR3: CASSPWAGGTDTQYF. The CDR3 DNA reads as TGTGCCAGCAGCCCCTGGGCGGGGGGCACAGATACGCAGTATTTT.

The table lists this clone with a count of one. J is TRBJ2-7 and V is TRBV19; D is unresolved. The CDR3 totals 17 residues. In germline, CDR1 is LNHDA, CDR2 SQIVND (reference sequence). V was cut by 5 bases and J by 2 bases, with 22 bases left in between. The CDR3 DNA reads TGTGCCAGTAGTTCGAACCCCGCCGTTCCGAACACCTACGAGCAGTACTTC. Translation gives CASSSNPAVPNTYEQYF.

The chain combines TRBV30 with TRBJ1-1; D gene uncertain. Germline lookup yields CDR1 GTSNPN and CDR2 SVGIG (reference sequence). The CDR3 covers 13 residues. Trimming shortened V by 4 bases and J by 1 base, and 10 bases separated the two germline ends. CDR3 bases: TGTGCCTGGAACCAGGATACGAACACTGAAGCTTTCTTT. It yields the protein CAWNQDTNTEAFF.

V usage is TRBV27 and J usage is TRBJ1-2; the match to TRBD1 covers 10 bases. Germline CDR1 is MNHEY and CDR2 is SMNVEV (reference sequence). Germline trimming cut 6 bases from V and 3 bases from J; bases unmatched to any gene: 16. The CDR3 loop spans 18 amino acids. CDR3: CASRGDRGRLREDYGYTF. The CDR3 region has the DNA TGTGCCAGCAGGGGGGACAGGGGACGGTTGCGTGAGGACTATGGCTACACCTTC.

This chain links TRBV27 with TRBJ2-1, with TRBD2 matching over 7 bases. Germline-derived CDR1 and CDR2 are MNHEY and SMNVEV (reference sequence). The ends lost 2 bases at V and 5 bases at J; junction bases unmatched: 9. This CDR3 has 16 amino acids. The CDR3 sequence is CASSLPYSGSNNEQFF. The CDR3 DNA reads TGTGCCAGCAGTTTACCCTATAGCGGGTCGAACAATGAGCAGTTCTTC.

V is TRBV7-9 and J is TRBJ1-5, with 7 bases fitting TRBD1. CDR3 length equals 14 residues. Germline V gives CDR1 SEHNR, CDR2 FQNEAQ (reference sequence). Trimming removed 4 bases from V and 5 bases from J; junction bases left unmatched: 5. Here the CDR3 DNA reads TGTGCCAGCAGCTCGACAGGGTTCGATCAGCCCCAGCATTTT. The encoded protein is CASSSTGFDQPQHF.